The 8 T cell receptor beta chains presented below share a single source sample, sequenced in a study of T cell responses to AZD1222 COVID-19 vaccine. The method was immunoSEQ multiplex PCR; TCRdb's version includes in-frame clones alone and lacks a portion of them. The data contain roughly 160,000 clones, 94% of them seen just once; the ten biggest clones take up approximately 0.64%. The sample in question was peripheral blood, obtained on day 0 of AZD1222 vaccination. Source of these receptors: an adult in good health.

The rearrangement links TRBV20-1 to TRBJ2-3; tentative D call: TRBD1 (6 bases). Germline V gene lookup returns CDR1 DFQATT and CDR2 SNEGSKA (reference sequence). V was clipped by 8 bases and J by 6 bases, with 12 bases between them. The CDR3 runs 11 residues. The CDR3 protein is CSTTDRDTQYF. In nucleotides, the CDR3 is TGCAGTACTACCGACAGGGATACGCAGTATTTT.

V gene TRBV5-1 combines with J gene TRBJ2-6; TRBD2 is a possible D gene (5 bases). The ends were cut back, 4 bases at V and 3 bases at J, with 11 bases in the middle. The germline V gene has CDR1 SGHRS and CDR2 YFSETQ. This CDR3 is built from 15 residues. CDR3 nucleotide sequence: TGCGCCAGCAGCCCGGGGTTGGGTGGGGCCAACGTCCTGACTTTC. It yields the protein CASSPGLGGANVLTF.

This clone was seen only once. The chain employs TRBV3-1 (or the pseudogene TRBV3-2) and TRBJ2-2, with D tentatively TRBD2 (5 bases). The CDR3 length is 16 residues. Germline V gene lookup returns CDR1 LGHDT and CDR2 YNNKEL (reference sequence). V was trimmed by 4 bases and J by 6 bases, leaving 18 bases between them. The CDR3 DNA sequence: TGTGCCAGCAGCCCTCTCTTACTGCTAGCTGCCGGGGAGCTGTTTTTT. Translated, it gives CASSPLLLLAAGELFF.

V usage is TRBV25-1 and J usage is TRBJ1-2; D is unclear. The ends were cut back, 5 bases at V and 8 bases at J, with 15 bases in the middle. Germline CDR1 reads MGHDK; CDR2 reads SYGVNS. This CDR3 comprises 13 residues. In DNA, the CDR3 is TGTGCCAGCAGTACCCCCCTGGGGAAGGGCTACACCTTC. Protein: CASSTPLGKGYTF.

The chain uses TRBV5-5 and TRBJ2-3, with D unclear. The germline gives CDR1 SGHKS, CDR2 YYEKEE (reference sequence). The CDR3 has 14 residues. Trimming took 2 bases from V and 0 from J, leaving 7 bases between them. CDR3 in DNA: TGTGCCAGCAGCTTTCCCGCCAGCACAGATACGCAGTATTTT. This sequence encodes CASSFPASTDTQYF.

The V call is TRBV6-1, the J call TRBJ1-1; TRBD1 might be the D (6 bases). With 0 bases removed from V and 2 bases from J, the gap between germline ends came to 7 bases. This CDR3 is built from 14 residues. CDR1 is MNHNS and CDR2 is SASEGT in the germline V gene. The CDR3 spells CASSEAGANTEAFF. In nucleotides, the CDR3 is TGTGCCAGCAGTGAAGCGGGGGCCAACACTGAAGCTTTCTTT.

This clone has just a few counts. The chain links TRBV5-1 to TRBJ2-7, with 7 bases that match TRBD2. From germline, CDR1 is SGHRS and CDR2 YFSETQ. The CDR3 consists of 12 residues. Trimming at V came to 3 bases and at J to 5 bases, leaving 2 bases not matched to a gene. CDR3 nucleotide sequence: TGCGCCAGCAGCTGGGAGGGACACGAGCAGTACTTC. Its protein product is CASSWEGHEQYF. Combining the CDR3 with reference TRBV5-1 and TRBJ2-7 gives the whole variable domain KAGVTQTPRYLIKTRGQQVTLSCSPISGHRSVSWYQQTPGQGLQFLFEYFSETQRNKGNFPGRFSGRQFSNSRSEMNVSTLELGDSALYLCASSWEGHEQYFGPGTRLTVT.

CDR3 sequence reads: CASSQMTRVVPGELFF. The CDR3 DNA reads as TGTGCCAGCAGCCAAATGACTAGGGTGGTGCCCGGGGAGCTGTTTTTT. The chain employs TRBV4-2 and TRBJ2-2, with D tentatively TRBD2 (6 bases). V was trimmed by 2 bases and J by 6 bases, leaving 16 bases between them. Germline CDR1 reads LGHNA; CDR2 reads YNFKEQ. The CDR3 consists of 16 residues.